This T cell receptor (beta chain) came from a study of cytomegalovirus exposure and HLA in healthy donors. Study-wide results and limits: Cytomegalovirus association was assigned to under 200 TCR beta chains. That first-cohort TCR clusters tended to co-occur in the approximately 110 validation repertoires was found in a later analysis.

The CDR3 length is 14 residues. Trimming took 1 base from V and 4 from J, leaving 10 bases between them. Germline V gene data show CDR1 as MDHEN and CDR2 as SYDVKM. A word on this clone: Antigen specificity is unknown.

Sequenced by immunoSEQ multiplex PCR; TCRdb stores in-frame clones only, minus some. The sample lists some 250,000 clones; around 90% were seen once. The donors were members of the validation cohort comprising about 120 subjects, separate from the roughly 650-subject first cohort. This chain links TRBV28 with TRBJ1-2; D gene ambiguous. The sequence derives from a woman aged 18-30 years in good health and CMV-seronegative. Sequencing was done on a sample of PBMCs. The CDR3 loop reads CASSLYATSYGYTF. CDR3 nucleotide sequence: TGTGCCAGCAGTTTATACGCCACTAGCTATGGCTACACCTTC.